These 29 T cell receptor beta chains were sequenced from one sample in a study of cytomegalovirus exposure and HLA in healthy donors. The PCR contained 60 Vbeta and 13 Jbeta primers. The table came from immunoSEQ multiplex PCR; TCRdb's copy has only in-frame clones and leaves some out. The sample shows over 95,000 clones, about 70% of them seen only once. Sequencing was done on a sample of PBMCs. These receptors were collected from a human donor in good health.

The chain combines TRBV9 with TRBJ2-5, with a possible D match to TRBD2 (7 bases). This CDR3 is built from 15 residues. Looked up from germline, CDR1 is SGDLS and CDR2 is YYNGEE. V lost 3 bases, J lost 0 bases, and 12 bases lay in between. The CDR3, as DNA: TGTGCCAGCAGCGAGGGGGGGACCTACCAAGAGACCCAGTACTTC. This sequence encodes CASSEGGTYQETQYF.

V gene TRBV10-1 combines with J gene TRBJ2-7, with unresolved D. From germline, CDR1 is WNHNN and CDR2 SYGVQD (reference sequence). V shed 0 bases and J shed 0 bases, with 9 bases lying between them. The CDR3 spans 15 residues. DNA of the CDR3: TGCGCCAGCAGTGAGTCGCAGGCGAGCTCCTACGAGCAGTACTTC. Translating gives CASSESQASSYEQYF.

Only one count was recorded for this clone. The chain joins TRBV6-4 to TRBJ1-3; 8 nucleotides agree with TRBD1. Germline loops: CDR1 MRHNA, CDR2 SNTAGT. The CDR3 is made up of 15 amino acids. With 7 bases clipped from V and 8 bases from J, the junction kept 13 bases outside the gene matches. The DNA of the CDR3 is TGTGCCAGCATACTAGGGCAGGGGGCCGATCACACCATATATTTT. It specifies CASILGQGADHTIYF.

A remark on this clone: This sample also contains other DNA sequences that code for the same CDR3. V is TRBV2 and J is TRBJ2-5; TRBD2 aligns across 9 bases. J was trimmed by 5 bases and V by 4 bases; bases with no gene match: 5. The CDR3 has 14 amino acids. The germline gives CDR1 SNHLY, CDR2 FYNNEI. CDR3 loop: CASSGLAGKETQYF. In nucleotides, the CDR3 is TGTGCCAGCAGTGGCCTAGCGGGGAAGGAGACCCAGTACTTC.

The chain employs TRBV4-1 and TRBJ2-7; 9 bases agree with TRBD1. The ends lost 4 bases at V and 3 bases at J; junction bases unmatched: 4. Germline V gene lookup returns CDR1 MGHRA and CDR2 YSYEKL. The CDR3 consists of 14 residues. CDR3 nucleotide sequence: TGCGCCAGCAGCCTCCGGGACAGGGACTACGAGCAGTACTTC. Amino acids: CASSLRDRDYEQYF.

The chain has TRBV6-5 and TRBJ2-1, with 9 bases matching TRBD1. Trimming cost V 2 bases and J 13 bases; bases outside gene matches: 3. The CDR3 is made up of 12 amino acids. CDR1 is MNHEY, CDR2 SVGAGI, per germline. CDR3: CASSYPGQGQFF. The CDR3 region has the DNA TGTGCCAGCAGTTACCCGGGACAGGGCCAGTTCTTC.

Concerning this clone itself: Lacking the conserved final phenylalanine or tryptophan, this CDR3 likely reflects a read error. The chain combines TRBV7-9 with TRBJ2-2; no clear D. This CDR3 has 13 amino acids. The germline V and J ends were trimmed by 7 bases and 1 base, with 7 bases remaining between them. Looked up from germline, CDR1 is SEHNR and CDR2 is FQNEAQ (reference sequence). Here the CDR3 DNA reads TGTGCCAGCAATGGTGAGAACACCGGGGAGCTGTTTCTT. As protein: CASNGENTGELFL.

V gene TRBV5-1 combines with J gene TRBJ2-1; 10 bases align to TRBD1. V gave up 5 bases and J gave up 2 bases; unmatched junction bases: 4. CDR3 length equals 15 residues. Germline V gives CDR1 SGHRS, CDR2 YFSETQ. CDR3 DNA: TGCGCCAGCAGACCTGGACAGGGGGCCTACAATGAGCAGTTCTTC. Its protein product is CASRPGQGAYNEQFF.

This clone has only one observation. This chain joins TRBV30 and TRBJ1-5, with D tentatively TRBD1 (5 bases). CDR1 and CDR2 (germline): GTSNPN, SVGIG (reference sequence). The CDR3 loop spans 13 amino acids. V lost 4 bases and J lost 3, with 10 bases in between. The CDR3 protein is CAWKGHYNQPQHF. Here the CDR3 DNA reads TGTGCCTGGAAAGGACACTACAATCAGCCCCAGCATTTT. Supplemented by reference TRBV30 and TRBJ1-5, the full variable domain reads SQTIHQWPATLVQPVGSPLSLECTVEGTSNPNLYWYRQAAGRGLQLLFYSVGIGQISSEVPQNLSASRPQDRQFILSSKKLLLSDSGFYLCAWKGHYNQPQHFGDGTRLSIL.

The chain employs TRBV7-9 and TRBJ2-2; 7 bases map to TRBD2. Per germline, CDR1 SEHNR and CDR2 FQNEAQ (reference sequence). Germline trimming cut 8 bases from V and 1 base from J; bases unmatched to any gene: 7. The CDR3 consists of 15 residues. The CDR3 nucleotides are TGTGCCAGCCACTCTTCGGGGGGGAACACCGGGGAGCTGTTTTTT. This codes for CASHSSGGNTGELFF.

The chain has TRBV9 and TRBJ1-6; 8 positions match TRBD1. The CDR3 is made up of 16 amino acids. The J segment lost 9 bases and the V segment lost 3 bases, leaving 11 bases of the junction unmatched. Germline CDR1 reads SGDLS; CDR2 reads YYNGEE. CDR3 residues: CASSATGEGFGSPLHF. The CDR3, as DNA: TGTGCCAGCAGCGCGACAGGGGAAGGGTTCGGTTCACCCCTCCACTTT. Using reference TRBV9 and TRBJ1-6 for the parts outside the CDR3, the full variable domain is DSGVTQTPKHLITATGQRVTLRCSPRSGDLSVYWYQQSLDQGLQFLIQYYNGEERAKGNILERFSAQQFPDLHSELNLSSLELGDSALYFCASSATGEGFGSPLHFGNGTRLTVT.

This chain uses TRBV7-6 with TRBJ2-5; D is unresolved. The germline V gene encodes CDR1 SGHVS and CDR2 FNYEAQ. CDR3 length: 13 amino acids. Trimming removed 2 bases from V and 5 bases from J, with 9 bases in between. CDR3 coding DNA: TGTGCCAGCAGCTTAAATTTCGGGGAGACCCAGTACTTC. Translated, it gives CASSLNFGETQYF. The variable domain in full, completed from reference TRBV7-6 and TRBJ2-5, reads GAGVSQSPRYKVTKRGQDVALRCDPISGHVSLYWYRQALGQGPEFLTYFNYEAQQDKSGLPNDRFSAERPEGSISTLTIQRTEQRDSAMYRCASSLNFGETQYFGPGTRLLVL.

The CDR3 DNA sequence: TGCGCCAGCAGTTACACCGGGACTAGCGACACCGGGGAGCTGTTTTTT. It is translated as CASSYTGTSDTGELFF. J is TRBJ2-2 and V is TRBV5-1, with 10 bases fitting TRBD2. The CDR3 totals 16 residues. The V gene's germline CDR1 is SGHRS and CDR2 YFSETQ. V gave up 5 bases and J gave up 3 bases; unmatched junction bases: 7.

This chain joins TRBV19 and TRBJ2-2; D might be TRBD2 (7 bases). The V end lost 1 base, the J end lost 4 bases, and 13 bases lay between the germline ends. This CDR3 is 16 amino acids long. Germline V lookup: CDR1 LNHDA, CDR2 SQIVND (reference sequence). The CDR3 nucleotides are TGTGCCAGTAGTATAGTAGGGGGGGCCGGCACCGGGGAGCTGTTTTTT. It is translated as CASSIVGGAGTGELFF. Complete variable domain (other parts from reference TRBV19 and TRBJ2-2): DGGITQSPKYLFRKEGQNVTLSCEQNLNHDAMYWYRQDPGQGLRLIYYSQIVNDFQKGDIAEGYSVSREKKESFPLTVTSAQKNPTAFYLCASSIVGGAGTGELFFGEGSRLTVL.

As DNA, the CDR3 is TGTGCCAGCAGTGCCACAGGGCCCACTGAAGCTTTCTTT. Protein: CASSATGPTEAFF. This chain connects TRBV6-1 to TRBJ1-1; perhaps TRBD1 as D (6 bases). CDR3 size: 13 residues. Germline V lookup: CDR1 MNHNS, CDR2 SASEGT. Trimming took off 4 bases at V and 4 bases at J, with 10 bases between the two ends.

This clone was picked up a small number of times. The chain combines TRBV19 with TRBJ1-1; TRBD1 might be the D (5 bases). V was clipped by 7 bases and J by 1 base, with 10 bases between them. CDR3 length: 13 amino acids. CDR1 is LNHDA and CDR2 is SQIVND in the germline V gene (reference sequence). CDR3 DNA: TGTGCCAGTACCTTGGACACGAACACTGAAGCTTTCTTT. The encoded protein is CASTLDTNTEAFF.

This clone showed up just a few times. The J gene is TRBJ1-5, the V gene TRBV19; 7 bases fit TRBD1. Losses at the gene ends were 6 bases for V and 5 bases for J; bases not matched to a gene: 1. This CDR3 has 12 residues. The germline V gene has CDR1 LNHDA and CDR2 SQIVND (reference sequence). This CDR3 is CASSDRDQPQHF. Here the CDR3 DNA reads TGTGCCAGTAGCGACAGGGATCAGCCCCAGCATTTT.

This clone occurred once. CDR3 amino acids: CASSLGDGYGYTF. CDR3 in DNA: TGCGCCAGCAGTCTTGGAGACGGATATGGCTACACCTTC. The chain combines TRBV10-1 with TRBJ1-2; D is undetermined. The V end was cut by 5 bases, the J end by 5 bases, with 12 bases between. The CDR3 has 13 amino acids. Germline CDR1 WNHNN, CDR2 SYGVQD (reference sequence).

The J gene is TRBJ1-4, the V gene TRBV7-8, with TRBD1 identical over 7 bases. The CDR3 length is 14 residues. V shed 6 bases, J shed 6 bases, and the junction held 7 bases outside the gene matches. Germline CDR1 SGHVS, CDR2 FQNEAQ. CDR3: CASRLRDRDEKLFF. CDR3 nucleotide sequence: TGTGCCAGCAGACTCCGGGACAGAGATGAAAAACTGTTTTTT.

The V gene is TRBV27, the J gene TRBJ1-6, with D tentatively TRBD1 (6 bases). The CDR3 covers 15 residues. Deletions cut 2 bases from V and 7 bases from J, with 12 bases between. Germline-derived CDR1 and CDR2 are MNHEY and SMNVEV (reference sequence). This chain's CDR3 is CASSLGSGENSPLHF. In DNA, the CDR3 is TGTGCCAGCAGTTTAGGGTCAGGGGAGAATTCACCCCTCCACTTT.

The CDR3 DNA reads as TGTGCCAGCGGATCGGGACAGGTGAGTCACGTCGATGGAAACACCATATATTTT. It specifies CASGSGQVSHVDGNTIYF. This sequence joins TRBV11-3 and TRBJ1-3; TRBD1 agrees at 8 bases. CDR1 is SGHNT, CDR2 YENEEA, per germline. This CDR3 spans 18 amino acids. Trimming removed 8 bases from V and 3 bases from J; junction bases left unmatched: 18.

The V gene is TRBV18, the J gene TRBJ2-7, with 9 bases matching TRBD1. From germline, CDR1 is KGHSH and CDR2 LQKENI. J gave up 7 bases and V 3 bases, and 13 bases lay outside the gene matches. The CDR3 is 16 residues long. In DNA, the CDR3 is TGTGCCAGCTCACCGTCCGGCCCGGGACAGGGCAATGAGCAGTACTTC. Its translation: CASSPSGPGQGNEQYF.

The J gene is TRBJ2-7, the V gene TRBV19, with 12 bases that match TRBD2. The CDR3 consists of 15 residues. Germline CDR1 and CDR2: LNHDA and SQIVND (reference sequence). V trimming: 5 bases; J trimming: 7 bases; junction bases outside the gene matches: 9. CDR3: CASSSPLAGGGEQYF. The CDR3 DNA follows: TGTGCCAGTAGTTCCCCACTAGCGGGAGGAGGTGAGCAGTACTTC.

The rearrangement uses TRBV4-3 and TRBJ1-2; D not certain. The CDR3 is 15 amino acids. Trimming cost V 0 bases and J 7 bases, with 15 bases left between them. Germline-derived CDR1 and CDR2 are LGHNA and YSLEER. CDR3 coding DNA: TGCGCCAGCAGCCAAGATTTGGAGAAGCGGCTTGGCTACACCTTC. Its translation: CASSQDLEKRLGYTF.

The V call is TRBV28, the J call TRBJ2-3, with a tentative D call TRBD1 (5 bases). This CDR3 spans 15 amino acids. With 5 bases removed from V and 3 bases from J, the gap between germline ends came to 15 bases. In germline, CDR1 is MDHEN, CDR2 SYDVKM. CDR3 sequence: CASSQRRQRTDTQYF. In DNA, the CDR3 is TGTGCCAGCAGTCAACGACGACAGCGTACAGATACGCAGTATTTT.

The chain has TRBV28 and TRBJ1-6; 8 bases match TRBD1. This CDR3 has 13 amino acids. Germline values: CDR1 MDHEN, CDR2 SYDVKM. The J segment lost 8 bases and the V segment lost 6 bases, leaving 3 bases of the junction unmatched. For the CDR3, the DNA is TGTGCCAGCAGATTACAGGGGGATTCACCCCTCCACTTT. It codes for CASRLQGDSPLHF.

This clone was detected a few times. The chain employs TRBV9 and TRBJ2-5; possibly TRBD1 for D (6 bases). The germline V and J ends were trimmed by 4 bases and 1 base, with 14 bases remaining between them. CDR1 and CDR2 (germline): SGDLS, YYNGEE. This CDR3 is built from 15 residues. The CDR3 nucleotides are TGTGCCAGCAGCCCAATTGGACAGCCCCAAGAGACCCAGTACTTC. Its protein product is CASSPIGQPQETQYF. Together with reference TRBV9 and TRBJ2-5, the CDR3 gives the full variable domain: DSGVTQTPKHLITATGQRVTLRCSPRSGDLSVYWYQQSLDQGLQFLIQYYNGEERAKGNILERFSAQQFPDLHSELNLSSLELGDSALYFCASSPIGQPQETQYFGPGTRLLVL.

This chain joins TRBV23-1 and TRBJ1-3, with D hard to call. TRBV23-1 is reported as an ORF; its role is uncertain. CDR3 length: 14 residues. The germline V and J ends were trimmed by 0 bases and 7 bases, with 10 bases remaining between them. Here the CDR3 DNA reads TGCGCCAGCAGTCAATCCGGGGTTTCTAACACCATATATTTT. Amino acid sequence: CASSQSGVSNTIYF.

The chain recombines TRBV18 with TRBJ1-1; TRBD1 agrees at 7 bases. Germline assignment: CDR1 KGHSH and CDR2 LQKENI. Unmatched junction bases numbered 7, after V lost 2 bases and J lost 10 bases. The length of the CDR3 is 13 residues. The CDR3 region has the DNA TGTGCCAGCTCACCAGAGGGGGCTGTTGGAGCTTTCTTT. It is translated as CASSPEGAVGAFF.